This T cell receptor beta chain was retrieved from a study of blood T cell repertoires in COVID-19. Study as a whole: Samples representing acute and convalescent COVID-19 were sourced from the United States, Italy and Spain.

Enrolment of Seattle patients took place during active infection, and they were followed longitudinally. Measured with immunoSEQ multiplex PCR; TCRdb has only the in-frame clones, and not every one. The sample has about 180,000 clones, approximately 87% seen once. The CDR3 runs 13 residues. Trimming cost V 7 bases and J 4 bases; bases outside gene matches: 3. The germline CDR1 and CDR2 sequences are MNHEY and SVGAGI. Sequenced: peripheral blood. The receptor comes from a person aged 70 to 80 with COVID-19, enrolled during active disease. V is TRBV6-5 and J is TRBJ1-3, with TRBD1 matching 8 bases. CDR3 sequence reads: CASKQGDGNTIYF. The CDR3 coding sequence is TGTGCCAGCAAACAGGGGGACGGAAACACCATATATTTT.